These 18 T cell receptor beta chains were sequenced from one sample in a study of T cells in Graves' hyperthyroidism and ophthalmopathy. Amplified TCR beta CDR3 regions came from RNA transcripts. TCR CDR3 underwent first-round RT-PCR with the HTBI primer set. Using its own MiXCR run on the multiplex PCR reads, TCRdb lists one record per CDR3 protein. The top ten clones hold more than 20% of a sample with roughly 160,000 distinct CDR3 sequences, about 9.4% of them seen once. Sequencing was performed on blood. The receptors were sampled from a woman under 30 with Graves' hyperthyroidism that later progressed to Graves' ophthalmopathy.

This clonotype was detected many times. The CDR3 bases are TGCAGTGCTCCGCGGCAGGGGCTGGCCTTGAACACTGAAGCTTTCTTT. Translating it yields CSAPRQGLALNTEAFF. The chain links TRBV20-1 to TRBJ1-1; a weak D match, TRBD1 (6 bases). This CDR3 spans 16 amino acids. V lost 5 bases and J lost 0, with 19 bases in between. Per germline, CDR1 DFQATT and CDR2 SNEGSKA (reference sequence).

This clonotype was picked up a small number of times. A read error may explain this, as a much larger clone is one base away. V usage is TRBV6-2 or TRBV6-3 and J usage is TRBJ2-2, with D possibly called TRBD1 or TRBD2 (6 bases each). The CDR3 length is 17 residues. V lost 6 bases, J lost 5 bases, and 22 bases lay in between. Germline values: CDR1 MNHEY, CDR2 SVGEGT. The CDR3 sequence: CASSRTGGTTLTGELFF. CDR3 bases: TGTGCCAGCAGCCGGACTGGCGGGACAACATTAACCGGGGAGCTGTTTTTT.

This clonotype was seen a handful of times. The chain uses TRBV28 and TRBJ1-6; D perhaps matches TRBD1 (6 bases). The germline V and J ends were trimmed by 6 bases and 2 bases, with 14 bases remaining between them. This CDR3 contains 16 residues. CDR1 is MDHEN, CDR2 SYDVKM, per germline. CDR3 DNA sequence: TGTGCCAGCAGCCAACCCACAGGGACCTATAATTCACCCCTCCACTTT. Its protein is CASSQPTGTYNSPLHF.

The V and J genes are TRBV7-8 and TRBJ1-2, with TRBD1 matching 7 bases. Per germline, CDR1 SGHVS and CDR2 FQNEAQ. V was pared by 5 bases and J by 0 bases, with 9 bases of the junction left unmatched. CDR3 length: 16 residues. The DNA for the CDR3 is TGTGCCAGCAGCAACCCACCAACAGGGGCTAACTATGGCTACACCTTC. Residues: CASSNPPTGANYGYTF.

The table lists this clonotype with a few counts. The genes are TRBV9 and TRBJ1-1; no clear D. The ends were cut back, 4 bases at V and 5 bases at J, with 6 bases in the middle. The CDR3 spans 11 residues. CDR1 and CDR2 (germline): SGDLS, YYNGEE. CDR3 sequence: CASSPRTEAFF. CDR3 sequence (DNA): TGTGCCAGCAGCCCCAGAACTGAAGCTTTCTTT.

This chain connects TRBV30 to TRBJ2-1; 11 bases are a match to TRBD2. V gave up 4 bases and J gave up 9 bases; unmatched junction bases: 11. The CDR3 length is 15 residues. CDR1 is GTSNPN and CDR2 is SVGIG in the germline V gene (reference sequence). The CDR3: CAWNITSGSRGEQFF. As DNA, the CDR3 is TGTGCCTGGAATATCACTAGCGGGAGTCGGGGTGAGCAGTTCTTC.

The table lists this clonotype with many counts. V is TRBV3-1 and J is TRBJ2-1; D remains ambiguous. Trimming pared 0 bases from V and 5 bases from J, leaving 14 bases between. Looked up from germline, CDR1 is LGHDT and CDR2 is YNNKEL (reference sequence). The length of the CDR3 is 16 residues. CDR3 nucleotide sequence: TGTGCCAGCAGCCAAGATTCCAGAGGAAAGAACAATGAGCAGTTCTTC. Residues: CASSQDSRGKNNEQFF.

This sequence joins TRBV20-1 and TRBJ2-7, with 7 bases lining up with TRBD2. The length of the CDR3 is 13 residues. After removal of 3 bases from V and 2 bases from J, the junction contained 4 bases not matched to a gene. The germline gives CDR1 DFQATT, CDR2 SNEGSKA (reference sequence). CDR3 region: CSASNGRPYEQYF. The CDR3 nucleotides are TGCAGTGCTAGTAACGGGAGGCCCTACGAGCAGTACTTC.

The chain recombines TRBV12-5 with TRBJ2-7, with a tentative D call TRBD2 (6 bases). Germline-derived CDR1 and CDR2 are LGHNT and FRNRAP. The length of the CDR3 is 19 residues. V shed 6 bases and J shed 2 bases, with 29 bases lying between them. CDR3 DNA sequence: TGTGCTAGTGGCCTCCGGAGGGGCCAAAAAAACGCCGTCGCCTACGAGCAGTACTTC. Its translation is CASGLRRGQKNAVAYEQYF.

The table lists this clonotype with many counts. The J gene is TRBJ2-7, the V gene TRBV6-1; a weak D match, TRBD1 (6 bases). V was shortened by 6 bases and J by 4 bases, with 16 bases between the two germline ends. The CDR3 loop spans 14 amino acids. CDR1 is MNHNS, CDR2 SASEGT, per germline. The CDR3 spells CASRPPGHKYEQYF. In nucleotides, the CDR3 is TGTGCCAGCAGACCTCCGGGACATAAATACGAGCAGTACTTC.

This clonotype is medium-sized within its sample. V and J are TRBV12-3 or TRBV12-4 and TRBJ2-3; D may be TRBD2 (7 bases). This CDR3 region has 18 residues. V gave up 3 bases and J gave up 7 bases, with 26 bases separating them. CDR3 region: CASSFRGRREGRGNTQYF. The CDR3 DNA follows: TGTGCCAGCAGTTTCAGGGGAAGGAGGGAGGGCCGAGGAAATACGCAGTATTTT.

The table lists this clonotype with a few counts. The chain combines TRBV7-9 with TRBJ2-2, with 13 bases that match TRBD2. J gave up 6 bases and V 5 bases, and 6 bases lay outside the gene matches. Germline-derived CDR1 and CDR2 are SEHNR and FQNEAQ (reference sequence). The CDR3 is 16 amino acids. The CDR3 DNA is TGTGCCAGCAGCCAACGGACTAGCGGGAGCCCCGGGGAGCTGTTTTTT. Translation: CASSQRTSGSPGELFF. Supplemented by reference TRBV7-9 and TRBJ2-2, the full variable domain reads DTGVSQNPRHKITKRGQNVTFRCDPISEHNRLYWYRQTLGQGPEFLTYFQNEAQLEKSRLLSDRFSAERPKGSFSTLEIQRTEQGDSAMYLCASSQRTSGSPGELFFGEGSRLTVL.

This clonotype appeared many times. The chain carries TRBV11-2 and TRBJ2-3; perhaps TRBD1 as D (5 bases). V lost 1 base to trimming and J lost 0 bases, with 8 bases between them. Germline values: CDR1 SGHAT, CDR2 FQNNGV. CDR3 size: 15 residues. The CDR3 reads CASSLGQPSTDTQYF. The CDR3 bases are TGTGCCAGCAGCTTAGGACAGCCTAGCACAGATACGCAGTATTTT. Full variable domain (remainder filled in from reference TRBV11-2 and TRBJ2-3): EAGVAQSPRYKIIEKRQSVAFWCNPISGHATLYWYQQILGQGPKLLIQFQNNGVVDDSQLPKDRFSAERLKGVDSTLKIQPAKLEDSAVYLCASSLGQPSTDTQYFGPGTRLTVL.

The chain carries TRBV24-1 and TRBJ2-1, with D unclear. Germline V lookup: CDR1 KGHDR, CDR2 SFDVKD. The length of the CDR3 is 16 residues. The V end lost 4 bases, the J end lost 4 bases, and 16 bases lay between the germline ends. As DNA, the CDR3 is TGTGCCACCAGTGACCTACAACCACGCTCTTACAATGAGCAGTTCTTC. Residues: CATSDLQPRSYNEQFF.

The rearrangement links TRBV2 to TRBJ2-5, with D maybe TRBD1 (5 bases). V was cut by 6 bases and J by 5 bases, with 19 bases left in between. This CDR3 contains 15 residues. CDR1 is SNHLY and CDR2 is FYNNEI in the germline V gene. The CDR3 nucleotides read TGTGCCAGCAGATCGGAAGCCGTGGGGCCCGAGACCCAGTACTTC. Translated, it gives CASRSEAVGPETQYF.

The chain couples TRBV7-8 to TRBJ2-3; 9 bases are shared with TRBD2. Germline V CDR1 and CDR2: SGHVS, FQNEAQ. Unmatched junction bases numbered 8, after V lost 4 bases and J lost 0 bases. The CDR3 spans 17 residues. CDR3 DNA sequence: TGTGCCAGCAGCTGGCCAGGACTAGCGAGAAGCACAGATACGCAGTATTTT. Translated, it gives CASSWPGLARSTDTQYF.

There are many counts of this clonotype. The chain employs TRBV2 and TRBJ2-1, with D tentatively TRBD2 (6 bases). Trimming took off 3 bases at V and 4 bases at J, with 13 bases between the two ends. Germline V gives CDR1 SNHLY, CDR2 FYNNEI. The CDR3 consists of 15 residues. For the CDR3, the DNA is TGTGCCAGCAGTGAGGGAGCGGGTCAATACAATGAGCAGTTCTTC. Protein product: CASSEGAGQYNEQFF.

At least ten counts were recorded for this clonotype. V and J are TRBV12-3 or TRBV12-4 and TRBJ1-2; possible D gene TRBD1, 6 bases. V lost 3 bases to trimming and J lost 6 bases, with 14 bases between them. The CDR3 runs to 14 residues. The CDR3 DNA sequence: TGTGCCAGCAGTTTCGTAAAAGCAGGGGATGGCTACACCTTC. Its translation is CASSFVKAGDGYTF.